The next 28 T cell receptor beta chains were all read from a single sample in a study of CD8 T cells in Susac syndrome. The authors reverse transcribed roughly 0.5 to 1 ug RNA with random hexamers. MiXCR was run by TCRdb on the immunoSEQ multiplex PCR reads, yielding one entry per CDR3 protein. The sample contains about 290,000 distinct CDR3 sequences, roughly 85% of which appear only once. The sample taken for sequencing was CD8+ T cells from PBMCs. These receptors all come from a human donor with multiple sclerosis.

This clonotype was seen more than once but under ten times. The gene calls are TRBV30 and TRBJ2-3; maybe TRBD1 (5 bases). Germline-derived CDR1 and CDR2 are GTSNPN and SVGIG (reference sequence). The CDR3 length is 15 residues. Trimming shortened V by 2 bases and J by 1 base, and 13 bases separated the two germline ends. The CDR3 spells CAWSPRADGTDTQYF. CDR3 sequence (DNA): TGTGCCTGGAGTCCCAGGGCGGACGGCACAGATACGCAGTATTTT.

The chain recombines TRBV11-2 with TRBJ1-1; D uncertain. The V gene lost 5 bases and the J gene lost 0 bases, with 10 bases spanning the gap. In germline, CDR1 is SGHAT, CDR2 FQNNGV. The CDR3 contains 14 residues. The CDR3 loop is CASSLRKMNTEAFF. The CDR3, as DNA: TGTGCCAGCAGCCTTAGAAAAATGAACACTGAAGCTTTCTTT.

The chain carries TRBV6-1 and TRBJ2-7, with 7 bases fitting TRBD2. Germline values: CDR1 MNHNS, CDR2 SASEGT. V was pared by 6 bases and J by 0 bases, with 5 bases of the junction left unmatched. CDR3 length: 14 residues. The CDR3 here is CASSLAENSYEQYF. The CDR3 bases are TGTGCCAGCAGCCTAGCGGAGAACTCCTACGAGCAGTACTTC.

The chain combines TRBV7-9 with TRBJ1-4, with 9 nucleotides matching TRBD1. The length of the CDR3 is 15 residues. CDR1 and CDR2 from the germline V gene are SEHNR and FQNEAQ (reference sequence). V was pared by 6 bases and J by 5 bases, with 7 bases of the junction left unmatched. The CDR3 loop is CASSFTGGINEKLFF. CDR3 DNA: TGTGCCAGCAGTTTTACAGGGGGCATCAATGAAAAACTGTTTTTT. Combining the CDR3 with reference TRBV7-9 and TRBJ1-4 gives the whole variable domain DTGVSQNPRHKITKRGQNVTFRCDPISEHNRLYWYRQTLGQGPEFLTYFQNEAQLEKSRLLSDRFSAERPKGSFSTLEIQRTEQGDSAMYLCASSFTGGINEKLFFGSGTQLSVL.

The chain couples TRBV5-4 to TRBJ1-2; the match to TRBD1 covers 8 bases. V was clipped by 4 bases and J by 6 bases; unmatched bases: 5. The CDR3 sequence is 13 residues long. The germline gives CDR1 SGHNT, CDR2 YYREEE (reference sequence). In DNA, the CDR3 is TGTGCCAGCAGCCAACGACAGGGGAATGGCTACACCTTC. It encodes CASSQRQGNGYTF.

The chain joins TRBV11-1 to TRBJ2-1; the match to TRBD2 covers 9 bases. V was pared by 0 bases and J by 2 bases, with 5 bases of the junction left unmatched. The CDR3 spans 17 residues. In germline, CDR1 is SGHAT, CDR2 FQDESV (reference sequence). CDR3 sequence (DNA): TGTGCCAGCAGCTTAGCCCCTAGCGGGAATCCCTACAATGAGCAGTTCTTC. Its protein product is CASSLAPSGNPYNEQFF.

The J gene is TRBJ2-7, the V gene TRBV6-2 or TRBV6-3, with D unresolved. The CDR3 consists of 14 residues. V shed 7 bases and J shed 5 bases, with 18 bases lying between them. Germline V gene lookup returns CDR1 MNHEY and CDR2 SVGEGT. CDR3 nucleotides: TGTGCCAGCATCACTATTCACGGGCTCGACGAGCAGTACTTC. It specifies CASITIHGLDEQYF.

The chain combines TRBV7-8 with TRBJ2-1; 8 bases map to TRBD2. The CDR3 contains 21 residues. From germline, CDR1 is SGHVS and CDR2 FQNEAQ. V was pared by 5 bases and J by 0 bases, with 21 bases of the junction left unmatched. The CDR3 protein is CASSLEADLAGSGISYNEQFF. The CDR3 DNA is TGTGCCAGCAGCCTAGAGGCGGACTTAGCGGGGTCTGGGATCTCCTACAATGAGCAGTTCTTC.

The chain recombines TRBV4-3 with TRBJ1-1; D is unresolved. Germline CDR1 LGHNA, CDR2 YSLEER. V was cut by 10 bases and J by 5 bases, with 23 bases left in between. The CDR3 length is 15 residues. CDR3 in amino acids: CATTADRTVWTEAFF. CDR3 coding DNA: TGCGCCACTACAGCTGACCGGACGGTGTGGACTGAAGCTTTCTTT.

This clonotype came up a few times. The rearrangement links TRBV19 to TRBJ2-7, with D perhaps matching TRBD2 (6 bases). The germline V gene encodes CDR1 LNHDA and CDR2 SQIVND (reference sequence). Trimming took off 4 bases at V and 2 bases at J, with 15 bases between the two ends. This CDR3 has 15 residues. The DNA for the CDR3 is TGTGCCAGTAGTACTACAGGAGGGGTAACCTACGAGCAGTACTTC. It yields the protein CASSTTGGVTYEQYF.

This chain connects TRBV7-9 to TRBJ2-2; D is possibly TRBD2 (5 bases). This CDR3 has 13 residues. Germline loops: CDR1 SEHNR, CDR2 FQNEAQ (reference sequence). V was pared by 3 bases and J by 6 bases, with 8 bases between. This chain's CDR3 is CASSLASPGELFF. The DNA for the CDR3 is TGTGCCAGCAGCTTGGCTAGCCCCGGGGAGCTGTTTTTT.

This clonotype was found a few times. The chain couples TRBV7-9 to TRBJ2-7; D gene ambiguous. The CDR3 runs 15 residues. Trimming left V 3 bases short and J 1 base short, with 13 bases between. CDR1 SEHNR and CDR2 FQNEAQ come from the germline V gene (reference sequence). CDR3 DNA: TGTGCCAGCAGCTTTGGCCAGACGATTTCCTACGAGCAGTACTTC. Translated, it gives CASSFGQTISYEQYF.

This sequence joins TRBV28 and TRBJ1-3; 8 bases fit TRBD1. The V gene's germline CDR1 is MDHEN and CDR2 SYDVKM. The junction had 8 bases not matched to a gene; V was cut back by 8 bases and J by 2 bases. The CDR3 is 15 amino acids. The CDR3 here is CASGETGGPGNTIYF. The CDR3 region has the DNA TGTGCCAGCGGAGAAACAGGGGGACCTGGAAACACCATATATTTT. The entire variable domain, with the rest obtained from reference TRBV28 and TRBJ1-3, is as follows: DVKVTQSSRYLVKRTGEKVFLECVQDMDHENMFWYRQDPGLGLRLIYFSYDVKMKEKGDIPEGYSVSREKKERFSLILESASTNQTSMYLCASGETGGPGNTIYFGEGSWLTVV.

V usage is TRBV7-2 and J usage is TRBJ1-2; D is perhaps TRBD1 (5 bases). Germline V gives CDR1 SGHTA, CDR2 FQGNSA. CDR3 length: 16 amino acids. V lost 4 bases and J lost 2, with 17 bases in between. The CDR3 protein is CASSYEQGLPNYGYTF. The CDR3 DNA reads TGTGCCAGCAGCTATGAGCAGGGCTTACCAAACTATGGCTACACCTTC.

The rearrangement uses TRBV5-6 and TRBJ1-2, with 9 bases aligning to TRBD1. CDR3 length: 13 amino acids. Trimming took 5 bases from V and 7 from J; bases not matched to a gene: 6. Germline values: CDR1 SGHDT, CDR2 YYEEEE. CDR3 sequence reads: CASSPGQGTGYTF. As DNA, the CDR3 is TGTGCCAGCAGTCCGGGACAGGGTACTGGCTACACCTTC.

The chain carries TRBV30 and TRBJ2-1; D may be TRBD2 (5 bases). In germline, CDR1 is GTSNPN, CDR2 SVGIG (reference sequence). The length of the CDR3 is 18 residues. Trimming pared 1 base from V and 8 bases from J, leaving 27 bases between. CDR3 protein: CAWSELPPTGKRRDEQFF. CDR3 DNA: TGTGCCTGGAGTGAACTCCCTCCAACCGGGAAGAGGAGAGATGAGCAGTTCTTC.

This chain connects TRBV7-9 to TRBJ1-5; 7 nucleotides agree with TRBD1. Germline V gene data show CDR1 as SEHNR and CDR2 as FQNEAQ (reference sequence). J lost 0 bases, V lost 1 base, and 3 bases had no gene match. The CDR3 totals 16 residues. The CDR3 DNA is TGTGCCAGCAGCTTAGAGACAGGGTATAGCAATCAGCCCCAGCATTTT. Its protein product is CASSLETGYSNQPQHF.

As DNA, the CDR3 is TGCGCCAGCAGAACCCAGGGATTCTATGGGGCAGATACGCAGTATTTT. It is translated as CASRTQGFYGADTQYF. The chain joins TRBV5-1 to TRBJ2-3, with D perhaps TRBD1 (5 bases). The V end lost 5 bases, the J end lost 4 bases, and 20 bases lay between the germline ends. The CDR3 has 16 amino acids. Germline V CDR1 and CDR2: SGHRS, YFSETQ.

Written as DNA, the CDR3 is TGCGCCAGCAGCCAAGGGACTAGAAGACTCACTAGCACAGATACGCAGTATTTT. This translates into CASSQGTRRLTSTDTQYF. This rearrangement joins TRBV4-3 to TRBJ2-3; TRBD2 matches 7 bases. V shed 1 base, J shed 0 bases, and the junction held 10 bases outside the gene matches. Germline assignment: CDR1 LGHNA and CDR2 YSLEER. This CDR3 has 18 residues.

The chain employs TRBV27 and TRBJ2-7; 8 bases line up with TRBD2. Losses at the gene ends were 7 bases for V and 1 base for J; bases not matched to a gene: 9. This CDR3 region has 15 residues. Germline CDR1 and CDR2: MNHEY and SMNVEV (reference sequence). As DNA, the CDR3 is TGTGCCAGCACCGCGGGGGCTAGCGGGTCCTACGAGCAGTACTTC. Amino acids: CASTAGASGSYEQYF.

The V and J genes are TRBV6-2 or TRBV6-3 and TRBJ2-7; TRBD2 is a possible D gene (5 bases). Per germline, CDR1 MNHEY and CDR2 SVGEGT. The germline V and J ends were trimmed by 0 bases and 2 bases, with 8 bases remaining between them. CDR3 length: 14 amino acids. DNA of the CDR3: TGTGCCAGCAGTTACTCGGCGGAGGCCTACGAGCAGTACTTC. Translated, it gives CASSYSAEAYEQYF.

The chain is built from TRBV19 and TRBJ2-1; TRBD2 agrees at 11 bases. Germline CDR1 is LNHDA and CDR2 is SQIVND (reference sequence). The CDR3 contains 15 residues. V lost 7 bases, J lost 7 bases, and 9 bases stayed unmatched. The DNA of the CDR3 is TGTGCCAGTACCCTTAGCGGGAGGGCCACGAATGAGCAGTTCTTC. This encodes CASTLSGRATNEQFF.

This clonotype came up a few times. J is TRBJ2-1 and V is TRBV27; 9 bases fit TRBD2. V dropped 1 base and J dropped 5; count of bases not matched to a gene: 3. In germline, CDR1 is MNHEY, CDR2 SMNVEV (reference sequence). This CDR3 has 15 residues. The CDR3 here is CASSLLLAGHNEQFF. In nucleotides, the CDR3 is TGTGCCAGCAGTTTATTACTAGCGGGTCACAATGAGCAGTTCTTC.

The chain has TRBV30 and TRBJ2-7; 11 bases agree with TRBD2. Germline V gene sequence: CDR1 GTSNPN, CDR2 SVGIG (reference sequence). The CDR3 is 12 amino acids. Trimming at V came to 4 bases and at J to 9 bases, leaving 5 bases not matched to a gene. This CDR3 reads CAWMGLADGQYF. CDR3 in DNA: TGTGCCTGGATGGGACTAGCGGATGGGCAGTACTTC.

This chain links TRBV6-5 with TRBJ1-1; 7 bases map to TRBD1. CDR3 length: 13 amino acids. Germline assignment: CDR1 MNHEY and CDR2 SVGAGI. The junction had 0 bases not matched to a gene; V was cut back by 2 bases and J by 3 bases. For the CDR3, the DNA is TGTGCCAGCAGTTACACAGGGGACACTGAAGCTTTCTTT. This encodes CASSYTGDTEAFF.

The chain joins TRBV19 to TRBJ2-1; 10 bases align to TRBD2. Looked up from germline, CDR1 is LNHDA and CDR2 is SQIVND (reference sequence). V shed 5 bases and J 7 bases; nucleotides not matched to a gene: 5. The CDR3 sequence is 14 residues long. The CDR3 DNA follows: TGTGCCAGTAGTCCTTGGACTAGCGGAAATGAGCAGTTCTTC. Translated, it gives CASSPWTSGNEQFF.

The chain combines TRBV25-1 with TRBJ1-2, with 8 nucleotides matching TRBD1. The ends lost 4 bases at V and 6 bases at J; junction bases unmatched: 4. The CDR3 has 13 amino acids. Germline V gene sequence: CDR1 MGHDK, CDR2 SYGVNS. CDR3 coding DNA: TGTGCCAGCAGTGCCCGACAGGGGAATGGCTACACCTTC. Amino acids: CASSARQGNGYTF.

The CDR3 nucleotides read TGTGCCTGGAGTTACGGTAATGAAAAACTGTTTTTT. Translated: CAWSYGNEKLFF. V is TRBV30 and J is TRBJ1-4, with D unclear. The germline CDR1 and CDR2 sequences are GTSNPN and SVGIG (reference sequence). The CDR3 totals 12 residues. The V end lost 2 bases, the J end lost 4 bases, and 5 bases lay between the germline ends.